These 4 T cell receptor beta chains were sequenced from one sample in a study of preoperative IRX-2 immunotherapy in early breast cancer. Treatment here: preoperative locoregional IRX-2 cytokine immunotherapy. Some clones are missing from TCRdb's copy, which holds only in-frame ones; the method was immunoSEQ multiplex PCR. This sample has roughly 93,000 clones, with just over 85% found just once. The material was tumor tissue, obtained after IRX-2 immunotherapy. Receptors originate from a human donor with breast cancer.

This clone was counted only a few times. The CDR3 DNA reads TGTGCCAGCAGCTTAGTCCACCTGATCTTGAACACTGAAGCTTTCTTT. This translates into CASSLVHLILNTEAFF. This chain joins TRBV11-3 and TRBJ1-1; D is unclear. CDR1 and CDR2 from the germline V gene are SGHNT and YENEEA. The CDR3 is 16 residues long. Trimming cost V 1 base and J 0 bases, with 12 bases left between them.

As for this clone: The sequenced fragment ends 1 residue before the CDR3 boundary, so the rest is inferred from the germline J gene. V gene TRBV6-1 combines with J gene TRBJ2-1; D ambiguous. This CDR3 spans 13 amino acids. V was cut by 1 base and J by 9 bases, with 10 bases left in between. The germline V gene encodes CDR1 MNHNS and CDR2 SASEGT. The CDR3 spells CASSEGLVGEQFF. Incomplete CDR3 DNA: TGTGCCAGCAGTGAAGGACTGGTAGGTGAGCAGTTC.

In its sample, this clone was seen a few times. The CDR3 is CASSEPNTGELFF. CDR3 bases: TGTGCCAGCAGTGAGCCGAACACCGGGGAGCTGTTTTTT. The J gene is TRBJ2-2, the V gene TRBV6-8; D uncertain. This CDR3 spans 13 amino acids. V was trimmed by 5 bases and J by 0 bases, leaving 4 bases between them. Germline V gene data show CDR1 as MNHGY and CDR2 as SAAAGT.

The V gene is TRBV11-3, the J gene TRBJ2-5; weak D call: TRBD1 (5 bases). CDR1 is SGHNT and CDR2 is YENEEA in the germline V gene. This CDR3 is 15 amino acids long. Trimming removed 5 bases at V and 0 bases at J, with 13 bases between. The CDR3 DNA sequence: TGTGCCAGCAGCCCAGACAAGGGGTACCAAGAGACCCAGTACTTC. This translates into CASSPDKGYQETQYF.